Shown below are 19 T cell receptor beta chains from a single sample sequenced in a study of beta chain features in type 1 diabetes. Study results and caveats: Shortening of TCRB CDR3s, moderate but significant, appeared in all four CD4+ subsets of Type 1 diabetes patients.

For these receptors, no antigen is known. The isolated RNA, all of it, was reverse transcribed, so expressed TCRB transcripts were what got sequenced. Assay: immunoSEQ multiplex PCR; the TCRdb copy retains only in-frame clones and omits some. The table has 400,000 or so clones, over 10% seen once. The sample taken for sequencing was naive CD4+ T cells from blood. Source of these receptors: a woman under 30 with type 1 diabetes.

The rearrangement joins TRBV7-2 to TRBJ2-7; D is undetermined. There are 11 residues in the CDR3. V shed 4 bases and J shed 7 bases, with 8 bases lying between them. Germline V lookup: CDR1 SGHTA, CDR2 FQGNSA. This CDR3 reads CASSSSFEQYF. The CDR3 DNA sequence: TGTGCCAGCAGCTCCTCCTTTGAGCAGTACTTC.

This clone was observed a few times. The chain uses TRBV23-1 and TRBJ1-5, with 7 positions matching TRBD1. TRBV23-1 is noted as an ORF with a role that remains uncertain. The CDR3 is made up of 17 amino acids. V was clipped by 2 bases and J by 0 bases; unmatched bases: 7. The CDR3 coding sequence is TGCGCCAGCAGTCAAGAGGGACAGATTTCTAGCAATCAGCCCCAGCATTTT. Translating it yields CASSQEGQISSNQPQHF.

The sample holds a few counts of this clone. The chain uses TRBV9 and TRBJ1-5; D remains unclear. Germline-derived CDR1 and CDR2 are SGDLS and YYNGEE. V lost 0 bases and J lost 5, with 6 bases in between. This CDR3 region has 13 residues. CDR3 sequence reads: CASSVGLDQPQHF. CDR3 in DNA: TGTGCCAGCAGCGTAGGGCTGGATCAGCCCCAGCATTTT. The variable domain in full, with the rest retrieved from reference TRBV9 and TRBJ1-5, is DSGVTQTPKHLITATGQRVTLRCSPRSGDLSVYWYQQSLDQGLQFLIQYYNGEERAKGNILERFSAQQFPDLHSELNLSSLELGDSALYFCASSVGLDQPQHFGDGTRLSIL.

The genes are TRBV4-1 and TRBJ2-7; the match to TRBD2 covers 11 bases. The CDR3 has 20 residues. The V gene's germline CDR1 is MGHRA and CDR2 YSYEKL. Germline trimming cut 0 bases from V and 4 bases from J; bases unmatched to any gene: 17. CDR3 protein: CASSQDHGVLAGGSPYEQYF. The CDR3 region has the DNA TGCGCCAGCAGCCAAGATCACGGGGTGCTAGCGGGAGGAAGTCCTTACGAGCAGTACTTC.

This clone was seen a handful of times. The chain links TRBV30 to TRBJ1-1; TRBD1 is a possible D gene (5 bases). The CDR3 runs to 13 residues. Germline-derived CDR1 and CDR2 are GTSNPN and SVGIG (reference sequence). Deletions cut 5 bases from V and 1 base from J, with 11 bases between. The CDR3 sequence is CAWGRGGNTEAFF. The CDR3 bases are TGTGCCTGGGGTAGGGGAGGGAACACTGAAGCTTTCTTT.

This clone was seen more than once but under ten times. One junction end disagrees with the germline gene, perhaps due to a read error. For the CDR3, the DNA is TGTGCCAGCAGTGGAGGAAGTTACCCGCTTTTT. It specifies CASSGGSYPLF. The chain carries TRBV2 and TRBJ1-4; D is ambiguous. The CDR3 contains 11 residues. Per the germline V gene, CDR1 is SNHLY and CDR2 is FYNNEI. The entire variable domain, with the rest obtained from reference TRBV2 and TRBJ1-4, is as follows: EPEVTQTPSHQVTQMGQEVILRCVPISNHLYFYWYRQILGQKVEFLVSFYNNEISEKSEIFDDQFSVERPDGSNFTLKIRSTKLEDSAMYFCASSGGSYPLFGSGTQLSVL.

V gene TRBV25-1 combines with J gene TRBJ2-4, with 8 bases lining up with TRBD2. In germline, CDR1 is MGHDK, CDR2 SYGVNS. V lost 5 bases and J lost 0; bases outside the gene matches: 3. The CDR3 is 15 amino acids. CDR3 amino acids: CASSSGGLAKNIQYF. Here the CDR3 DNA reads TGTGCCAGCAGTAGCGGGGGCTTAGCCAAAAACATTCAGTACTTC.

The gene calls are TRBV6-6 and TRBJ2-5; 7 nucleotides line up with TRBD2. Germline V CDR1 and CDR2: MNHNY, SVGAGI (reference sequence). The trim removed 6 bases at V and 2 bases at J, leaving 6 bases unmatched. The CDR3 has 14 residues. For the CDR3, the DNA is TGTGCCAGCAGCGGCCTGGGGGGGCAAGAGACCCAGTACTTC. Protein: CASSGLGGQETQYF.

This clone was picked up a small number of times. The V gene is TRBV28, the J gene TRBJ2-5; 12 bases agree with TRBD2. With V trimmed by 6 bases and J by 2 bases, 4 bases remained unmatched. Germline V CDR1 and CDR2: MDHEN, SYDVKM. The CDR3 consists of 15 residues. The CDR3 spells CASRPTSGRQETQYF. In DNA, the CDR3 is TGTGCCAGCAGGCCGACTAGCGGGAGACAAGAGACCCAGTACTTC.

A word on this clone: Its ends do not fully match the called genes, so a read error is possible. The J gene is TRBJ2-7, the V gene TRBV7-2, with TRBD2 matching 11 bases. This CDR3 is built from 15 residues. Germline loops: CDR1 SGHTA, CDR2 FQGNSA. The CDR3 nucleotides read TGTGCCAGCAGCTCCGCTCTAGCGGGGGGCCTTCCCCCCCACTTC. As protein: CASSSALAGGLPPHF.

This clone turned up a few times. The chain combines TRBV2 with TRBJ2-1; 7 bases agree with TRBD1. V shed 8 bases, J shed 4 bases, and the junction held 14 bases outside the gene matches. The germline CDR1 and CDR2 sequences are SNHLY and FYNNEI. The CDR3 runs 16 residues. The CDR3 region is CASASSRDRDYNEQFF. The CDR3 DNA reads TGTGCCAGCGCCTCCTCCCGGGACAGAGATTACAATGAGCAGTTCTTC. The full variable domain, its missing parts supplied by reference TRBV2 and TRBJ2-1, is EPEVTQTPSHQVTQMGQEVILRCVPISNHLYFYWYRQILGQKVEFLVSFYNNEISEKSEIFDDQFSVERPDGSNFTLKIRSTKLEDSAMYFCASASSRDRDYNEQFFGPGTRLTVL.

This clone occurred a few times. V gene TRBV5-1 combines with J gene TRBJ1-6; the match to TRBD1 covers 9 bases. The CDR3 extends over 17 amino acids. Germline CDR1 reads SGHRS; CDR2 reads YFSETQ. With 4 bases clipped from V and 7 bases from J, the junction kept 12 bases outside the gene matches. The CDR3 region has the DNA TGCGCCAGCAGCAGAAGCACCGGGACAGGGACCAATTCACCCCTCCACTTT. Protein: CASSRSTGTGTNSPLHF.

This clone was detected a few times. The V gene is TRBV6-6, the J gene TRBJ2-2; 7 positions match TRBD2. Unmatched junction bases numbered 6, after V lost 6 bases and J lost 8 bases. The CDR3 is 13 residues long. Germline V lookup: CDR1 MNHNY, CDR2 SVGAGI (reference sequence). CDR3 sequence reads: CASSHTSAGELFF. The CDR3 DNA reads as TGTGCCAGCAGCCACACTAGCGCGGGGGAGCTGTTTTTT.

This clone was recorded a few times. The chain couples TRBV14 to TRBJ2-3; 7 bases are a match to TRBD2. Germline CDR1 SGHDN, CDR2 FVKESK. V trimming: 6 bases; J trimming: 4 bases; junction bases outside the gene matches: 10. The CDR3 consists of 15 residues. CDR3 protein: CASSHFVAGADTQYF. The CDR3 bases are TGTGCCAGCAGTCACTTTGTGGCGGGAGCAGATACGCAGTATTTT.

In its sample, this clone was seen a few times. Within the sample, other DNA sequences also encode this same CDR3. The chain is built from TRBV5-1 and TRBJ2-3; the D is unclear. The CDR3 covers 13 residues. Germline V gene sequence: CDR1 SGHRS, CDR2 YFSETQ. V lost 5 bases and J lost 1, with 8 bases in between. The CDR3 region has the DNA TGCGCCAGCAGTTCGACTGGCACAGATACGCAGTATTTT. Translation: CASSSTGTDTQYF.

The table lists this clone with a few counts. The V call is TRBV7-2, the J call TRBJ2-1, with 11 bases that match TRBD2. CDR1 and CDR2 (germline): SGHTA, FQGNSA. V trimming: 2 bases; J trimming: 6 bases; junction bases outside the gene matches: 3. The CDR3 loop spans 15 amino acids. Written as DNA, the CDR3 is TGTGCCAGCAGCTTATGGACTAGCGGGCCCAATGAGCAGTTCTTC. This gives the protein CASSLWTSGPNEQFF.

This clone was counted a few times. The chain employs TRBV18 and TRBJ2-5; TRBD1 matches 7 bases. CDR1 KGHSH and CDR2 LQKENI come from the germline V gene. The trim removed 7 bases at V and 2 bases at J, leaving 4 bases unmatched. The CDR3 has 13 amino acids. CDR3: CASCPGQQETQYF. The CDR3, as DNA: TGTGCCAGCTGCCCGGGACAGCAAGAGACCCAGTACTTC.

This clone was counted between two and nine times. The J gene is TRBJ2-2, the V gene TRBV30; D not certain. Germline V CDR1 and CDR2: GTSNPN, SVGIG (reference sequence). The CDR3 runs 12 residues. Trimming took 1 base from V and 6 from J, leaving 6 bases between them. This chain's CDR3 is CAWSDTSGELFF. CDR3 DNA: TGTGCCTGGAGTGACACATCCGGGGAGCTGTTTTTT. Looking up the rest from reference TRBV30 and TRBJ2-2 gives the full variable domain: SQTIHQWPATLVQPVGSPLSLECTVEGTSNPNLYWYRQAAGRGLQLLFYSVGIGQISSEVPQNLSASRPQDRQFILSSKKLLLSDSGFYLCAWSDTSGELFFGEGSRLTVL.

The V and J genes are TRBV28 and TRBJ2-1, with D tentatively TRBD1 (6 bases). Germline-derived CDR1 and CDR2 are MDHEN and SYDVKM. The CDR3 has 16 residues. V lost 6 bases and J 4 bases, leaving 19 bases between the germline ends. CDR3 sequence (DNA): TGTGCCAGCAGCTCCGGACAGAGAATATATTACAATGAGCAGTTCTTC. Translating it yields CASSSGQRIYYNEQFF.